This T cell receptor beta chain comes out of a study of blood T cell repertoires in COVID-19. Produced via immunoSEQ multiplex PCR; TCRdb's table is partial and in-frame only. The table lists about 290,000 clones, roughly 90% of them singletons, with around 10% in the top ten. Germline CDR1 and CDR2: SGHRS and YFSETQ. Deletions cut 4 bases from V and 4 bases from J, with 18 bases between. The CDR3 has 16 amino acids. The chain uses TRBV5-1 and TRBJ1-3; D ambiguous. Sequenced: peripheral blood. The sequence came from a woman aged 25 to 39 with COVID-19, enrolled during active disease. CDR3 in DNA: TGCGCCAGCAGCCCCCCGGGAGTTGGTGTCGGAAACACCATATATTTT. Its translation: CASSPPGVGVGNTIYF.